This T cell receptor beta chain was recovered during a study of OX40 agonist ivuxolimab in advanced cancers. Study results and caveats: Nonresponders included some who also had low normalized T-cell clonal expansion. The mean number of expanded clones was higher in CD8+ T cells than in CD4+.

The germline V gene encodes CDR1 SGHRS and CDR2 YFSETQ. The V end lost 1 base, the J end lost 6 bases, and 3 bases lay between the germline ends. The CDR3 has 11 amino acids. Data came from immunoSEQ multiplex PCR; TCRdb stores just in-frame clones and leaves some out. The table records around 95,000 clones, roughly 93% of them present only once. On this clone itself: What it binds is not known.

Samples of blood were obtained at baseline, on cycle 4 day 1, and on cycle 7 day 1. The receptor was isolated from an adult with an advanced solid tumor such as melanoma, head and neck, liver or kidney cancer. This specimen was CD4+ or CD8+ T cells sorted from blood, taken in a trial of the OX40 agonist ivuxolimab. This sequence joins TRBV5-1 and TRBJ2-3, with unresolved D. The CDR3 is CASSLIDTQYF. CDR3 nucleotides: TGCGCCAGCAGCTTGATTGATACGCAGTATTTT.